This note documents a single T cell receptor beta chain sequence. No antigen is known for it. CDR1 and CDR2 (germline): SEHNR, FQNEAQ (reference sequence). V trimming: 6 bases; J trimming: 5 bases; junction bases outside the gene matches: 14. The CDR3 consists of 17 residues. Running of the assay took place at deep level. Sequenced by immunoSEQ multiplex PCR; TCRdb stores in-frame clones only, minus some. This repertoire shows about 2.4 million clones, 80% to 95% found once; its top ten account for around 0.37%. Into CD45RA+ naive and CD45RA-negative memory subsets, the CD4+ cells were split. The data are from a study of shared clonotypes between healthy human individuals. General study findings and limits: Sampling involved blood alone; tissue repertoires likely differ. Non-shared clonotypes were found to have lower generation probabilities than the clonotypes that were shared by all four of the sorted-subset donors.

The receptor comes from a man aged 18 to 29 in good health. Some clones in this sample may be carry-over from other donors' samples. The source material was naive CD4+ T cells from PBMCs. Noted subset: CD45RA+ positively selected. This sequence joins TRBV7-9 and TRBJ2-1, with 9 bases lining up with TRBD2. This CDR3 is CASRFLLTSGVNNEQFF. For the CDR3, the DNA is TGTGCCAGCAGGTTCCTCTTGACTAGCGGAGTAAACAATGAGCAGTTCTTC.